The 16 T cell receptor beta chains below were found in one sample sequenced in a study of shared clonotypes between healthy human individuals. The protocol was immunoSEQ multiplex PCR, while the TCRdb copy is restricted to in-frame clones and leaves out a portion. Altogether about half a million clones are present, roughly 77% being singletons, with the ten largest covering about 13%. Sequenced input: PBMCs. The receptors here all came from a woman between 35 and 50 years old in good health. Some clones in this sample may be carry-over from other donors' samples.

In its sample, this clone was seen once. The rearrangement links TRBV2 to TRBJ2-2; TRBD1 matches at 10 bases. The CDR3 loop spans 14 amino acids. Germline V gives CDR1 SNHLY, CDR2 FYNNEI. V lost 9 bases, J lost 6 bases, and 7 bases stayed unmatched. CDR3 sequence: CASERDRGSGELFF. The CDR3 DNA reads as TGTGCCAGTGAACGGGACAGGGGTTCCGGGGAGCTGTTTTTT.

The chain has TRBV5-1 and TRBJ2-1, with 8 positions matching TRBD2. Germline-derived CDR1 and CDR2 are SGHRS and YFSETQ. The ends lost 0 bases at V and 8 bases at J; junction bases unmatched: 10. This CDR3 contains 16 residues. Written as DNA, the CDR3 is TGCGCCAGCAGCTTGGAAAGACTAGCGCCCCGTTATGAGCAGTTCTTC. Translation: CASSLERLAPRYEQFF. The entire variable domain, with the rest obtained from reference TRBV5-1 and TRBJ2-1, is as follows: KAGVTQTPRYLIKTRGQQVTLSCSPISGHRSVSWYQQTPGQGLQFLFEYFSETQRNKGNFPGRFSGRQFSNSRSEMNVSTLELGDSALYLCASSLERLAPRYEQFFGPGTRLTVL.

This clone was seen a few times. J is TRBJ1-4 and V is TRBV10-3, with 7 bases fitting TRBD1. Looked up from germline, CDR1 is ENHRY and CDR2 is SYGVKD. The CDR3 runs to 13 residues. V gave up 4 bases and J gave up 7 bases; unmatched junction bases: 3. In DNA form, the CDR3 reads TGTGCCATCAGTGGAGGGGGCAGTGAAAAACTGTTTTTT. This codes for CAISGGGSEKLFF.

This clone was recorded a few times. The rearrangement links TRBV30 to TRBJ1-2; no clear D gene. This CDR3 region has 14 residues. Germline loops: CDR1 GTSNPN, CDR2 SVGIG (reference sequence). V gave up 3 bases and J gave up 6 bases, with 17 bases separating them. The CDR3 is CAWRLGQELDGYTF. CDR3 nucleotides: TGTGCCTGGAGGCTTGGTCAGGAGTTAGATGGCTACACCTTC.

This clone has a single count. The genes are TRBV7-6 and TRBJ2-5; maybe TRBD2 (5 bases). The J call is doubtful: the DNA matches TRBJ2-7 better. The germline V gene encodes CDR1 SGHVS and CDR2 FNYEAQ. The CDR3 contains 14 residues. DNA of the CDR3: TGTGCCAGCAGCCCGGCGGCTAGCCCATCCGAGCAGTACTTC. Encoded protein: CASSPAASPSEQYF.

This chain uses TRBV28 with TRBJ2-1, with D maybe TRBD2 (6 bases). The CDR3 totals 15 residues. Germline CDR1 is MDHEN and CDR2 is SYDVKM. V was clipped by 4 bases and J by 8 bases, with 18 bases between them. The CDR3, as DNA: TGTGCCAGCAGTTCTATCGGGAGTAGGGTCTATGAGCAGTTCTTC. Protein product: CASSSIGSRVYEQFF.

V is TRBV6-1 and J is TRBJ2-2; D remains unclear. The CDR3 spans 14 residues. Germline CDR1 reads MNHNS; CDR2 reads SASEGT. The V end lost 11 bases, the J end lost 6 bases, and 19 bases lay between the germline ends. CDR3 DNA sequence: TGTGCCGTACTCTGGGGTCGTGGGCCCGGGGAGCTGTTTTTT. Its protein is CAVLWGRGPGELFF.

The chain uses TRBV7-2 and TRBJ2-1, with D unclear. The CDR3 totals 13 residues. V lost 0 bases to trimming and J lost 5 bases, with 5 bases between them. The germline V gene encodes CDR1 SGHTA and CDR2 FQGNSA. The CDR3 region has the DNA TGTGCCAGCAGCTTAGCGGCAGACAATGAGCAGTTCTTC. Encoded protein: CASSLAADNEQFF.

This rearrangement joins TRBV6-5 to TRBJ1-1, with D maybe TRBD1 (6 bases). The germline gives CDR1 MNHEY, CDR2 SVGAGI. The CDR3 sequence is 14 residues long. Trimming removed 0 bases at V and 1 base at J, with 6 bases between. CDR3 bases: TGTGCCAGCAGTTACTCACAGGGGAACACTGAAGCTTTCTTT. This translates into CASSYSQGNTEAFF.

The V gene is TRBV18, the J gene TRBJ2-5, with 9 bases fitting TRBD2. Germline loops: CDR1 KGHSH, CDR2 LQKENI. V lost 4 bases and J lost 0; bases outside the gene matches: 6. This CDR3 is built from 16 residues. CDR3 loop: CASSLQTSGHQETQYF. The CDR3 nucleotides read TGTGCCAGCTCACTTCAGACTAGCGGACACCAAGAGACCCAGTACTTC.

With respect to this clone: Given a far larger clone just one base away, this is likely a sequencing read error. Lacking the conserved final phenylalanine or tryptophan, this CDR3 likely reflects a read error. This chain uses TRBV6-5 with TRBJ1-1, with 7 nucleotides matching TRBD1. Per germline, CDR1 MNHEY and CDR2 SVGAGI. The CDR3 loop spans 12 amino acids. V lost 5 bases, J lost 5 bases, and 2 bases stayed unmatched. The CDR3 loop is CASSTGETEAFL. As DNA, the CDR3 is TGTGCCAGCAGTACAGGGGAGACTGAAGCTTTCCTT.

The chain combines TRBV30 with TRBJ2-1; no definite D call. Trimming removed 0 bases at V and 0 bases at J, with 12 bases between. Germline values: CDR1 GTSNPN, CDR2 SVGIG (reference sequence). The CDR3 consists of 16 residues. For the CDR3, the DNA is TGTGCCTGGAGTGTTTTGGGCAGGAGCTCCTACAATGAGCAGTTCTTC. It codes for CAWSVLGRSSYNEQFF.

In this sample, this clone turned up a few times. This chain uses TRBV7-2 with TRBJ2-2; D is unclear. The germline gives CDR1 SGHTA, CDR2 FQGNSA. Deletions cut 3 bases from V and 6 bases from J, with 8 bases between. The CDR3 contains 13 residues. CDR3 protein: CASSFKRSGELFF. CDR3 coding DNA: TGTGCCAGCAGCTTTAAAAGGTCCGGGGAGCTGTTTTTT.

The gene calls are TRBV6-6 and TRBJ2-3; D might be TRBD2 (5 bases). There are 15 residues in the CDR3. V was pared by 0 bases and J by 4 bases, with 11 bases between. Germline V lookup: CDR1 MNHNY, CDR2 SVGAGI (reference sequence). In DNA, the CDR3 is TGTGCCAGCAGTTACTCGAGGAGCGGAGCAGATACGCAGTATTTT. This gives the protein CASSYSRSGADTQYF.

Concerning this clone: It may be a read error: a sequence one base away is much more abundant. Within the sample, other DNA sequences also encode this same CDR3. The chain combines TRBV2 with TRBJ1-1, with TRBD1 identical over 7 bases. Germline V lookup: CDR1 SNHLY, CDR2 FYNNEI. The CDR3 contains 12 residues. CDR3 in amino acids: CASSPRQGVAFF. CDR3 coding DNA: TGCGCCAGCAGTCCGCGCCAGGGGGTAGCTTTCTTT. The variable domain in full, completed from reference TRBV2 and TRBJ1-1, reads EPEVTQTPSHQVTQMGQEVILRCVPISNHLYFYWYRQILGQKVEFLVSFYNNEISEKSEIFDDQFSVERPDGSNFTLKIRSTKLEDSAMYFCASSPRQGVAFFGQGTRLTVV.

This chain connects TRBV27 to TRBJ2-7; D is undetermined. The V end lost 4 bases, the J end lost 2 bases, and 6 bases lay between the germline ends. The germline gives CDR1 MNHEY, CDR2 SMNVEV (reference sequence). The CDR3 contains 12 residues. CDR3 loop: CASSSHPYEQYF. The DNA for the CDR3 is TGTGCCAGCAGTTCCCATCCCTACGAGCAGTACTTC.